This is a list of T cell receptor beta chains from one sample in a study of technical replicates of blood from a few donors. Profiled with immunoSEQ multiplex PCR; TCRdb holds only in-frame clones, not every one. In the table there are approximately 70,000 clones, roughly 97% of which are singletons. The material sequenced was T cells isolated from PBMCs. All receptors come from a human donor in good health. The conserved cysteine and the conserved F or W are not part of the CDR3 here. A D gene is named only where the DNA matches it firmly.

TRBD1	TRBV7-9	TRBJ1-2	ASSLRTGDGYT
NA	TRBV7-3	TRBJ2-5	ASSVGRGVGQETQY
TRBD1	TRBV30	TRBJ1-5	AWSDDRGFPPQH
NA	TRBV5-1	TRBJ2-4	ASSLSVAKNIQY
NA	TRBV9	TRBJ1-2	ASSVQGNYGYT
TRBD1	TRBV28	TRBJ1-2	ASRLQGADGYT
TRBD2	TRBV9	TRBJ2-7	ASSPSGGIFYEQY
NA	TRBV11-2	TRBJ2-7	ASSLDRAGVHYEQY
NA	TRBV5-4	TRBJ2-1	ASSFSGSYNEQF
NA	TRBV5-4	TRBJ1-5	ASSLGGDFNQPQH
TRBD1	TRBV28	TRBJ2-3	ASRASQGAETDTQY
TRBD2	TRBV15	TRBJ2-1	ATSFGLGASNEQF
NA	TRBV6-5	TRBJ1-4	ASRMTPEEEKLF
NA	TRBV7-3	TRBJ2-1	ASSRDRFSYNEQF
NA	TRBV5-6	TRBJ1-5	ASSLGALDRSNQPQH
NA	TRBV2	TRBJ2-3	ASKQGGTDTQY
TRBD2	TRBV4-1	TRBJ2-3	ASSRGVAGVTDTQY
NA	TRBV7-2	TRBJ1-5	ASSLVTRGQPQH
TRBD1	TRBV19	TRBJ1-4	ASSRRTGGYEKLF
NA	TRBV18	TRBJ2-7	ASSHKGDSYEQY
TRBD2	TRBV2	TRBJ2-1	ASSGTTAGGSYNEQF
TRBD1	TRBV6-5	TRBJ2-7	ASSYLRTGTYEQY
TRBD1	TRBV9	TRBJ1-5	ASSKGGGSNQPQH
NA	TRBV6-5	TRBJ2-7	ASRSFYEQY
TRBD1	TRBV7-8	TRBJ1-1	ASSATGVGTEAF
NA	TRBV10-2	TRBJ1-2	ASSDIGGGYT
TRBD1	TRBV9	TRBJ1-2	ASSESGGPNYGYT
TRBD2	TRBV2	TRBJ2-1	ASSERVAGGRREQF
TRBD1	TRBV6-5	TRBJ2-7	ASRPQTGGSYEQY
TRBD2	TRBV19	TRBJ2-7	ASSIPSGDYYEQY
NA	TRBV7-9	TRBJ1-5	ASSLAGVEPQH
NA	TRBV15	TRBJ1-3	ATSGSPSPGNTIY
NA	TRBV20-1	TRBJ2-1	TRERGNEQF
NA	TRBV29-1	TRBJ2-2	SVEGRNTGELF
TRBD1	TRBV5-1	TRBJ2-7	ASTPGTGGFEQY
NA	TRBV5-4	TRBJ2-7	ASSLSRGTPYEQY
NA	TRBV7-2	TRBJ2-7	ASRPISRVYEQY
TRBD2	TRBV11-3	TRBJ2-1	ASSFLGSGSYEQF
NA	TRBV4-1	TRBJ2-1	ASSQGASVPNEQF
NA	TRBV5-1	TRBJ1-2	ASSLGTHDGYT
TRBD1	TRBV15	TRBJ1-2	ATSITRDSAGVRT
NA	TRBV6-1	TRBJ1-3	ASREGHSGNTIY
NA	TRBV10-3	TRBJ1-5	AISARDTNQPQH
NA	TRBV4-3	TRBJ2-3	ASSRAGRADTQY
NA	TRBV11-2	TRBJ2-7	ASSHYEQY
NA	TRBV28	TRBJ1-1	ASKTGDTEAF
TRBD2	TRBV27	TRBJ2-7	ASSFSGRTYEQY
NA	TRBV14	TRBJ1-3	ASSLARHSSSGNTIY
NA	TRBV7-9	TRBJ1-4	ASSLPNEKLF
NA	TRBV6-5	TRBJ1-2	ASSPSGYGYT